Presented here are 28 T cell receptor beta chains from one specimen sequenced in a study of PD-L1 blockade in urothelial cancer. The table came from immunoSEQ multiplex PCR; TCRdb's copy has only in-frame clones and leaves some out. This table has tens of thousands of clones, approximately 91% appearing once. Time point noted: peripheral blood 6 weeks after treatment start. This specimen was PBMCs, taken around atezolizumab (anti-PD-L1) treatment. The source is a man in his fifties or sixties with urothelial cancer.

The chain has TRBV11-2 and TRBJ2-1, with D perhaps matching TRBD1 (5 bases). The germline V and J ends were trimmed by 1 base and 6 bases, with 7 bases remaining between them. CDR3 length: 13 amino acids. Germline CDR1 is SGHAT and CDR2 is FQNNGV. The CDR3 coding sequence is TGTGCCAGCAGCTTAGGACAGATCAATGAGCAGTTCTTC. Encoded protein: CASSLGQINEQFF. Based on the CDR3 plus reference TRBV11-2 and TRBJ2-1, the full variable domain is EAGVAQSPRYKIIEKRQSVAFWCNPISGHATLYWYQQILGQGPKLLIQFQNNGVVDDSQLPKDRFSAERLKGVDSTLKIQPAKLEDSAVYLCASSLGQINEQFFGPGTRLTVL.

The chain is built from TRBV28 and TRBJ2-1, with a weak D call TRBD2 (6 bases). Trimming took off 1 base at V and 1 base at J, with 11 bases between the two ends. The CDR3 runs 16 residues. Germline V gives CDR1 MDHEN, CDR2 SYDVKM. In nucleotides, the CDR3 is TGTGCCAGCAGTTTATTGGTTAGCGGTTCCTACAATGAGCAGTTCTTC. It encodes CASSLLVSGSYNEQFF.

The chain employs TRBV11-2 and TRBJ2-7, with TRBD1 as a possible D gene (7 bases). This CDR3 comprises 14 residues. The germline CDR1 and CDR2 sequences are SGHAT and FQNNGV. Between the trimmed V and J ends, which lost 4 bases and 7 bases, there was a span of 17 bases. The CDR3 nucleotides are TGTGCCAGCAGCTACGTCAGGGGGGAAAGGGAGCAGTACTTC. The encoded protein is CASSYVRGEREQYF. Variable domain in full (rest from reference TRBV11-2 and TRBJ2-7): EAGVAQSPRYKIIEKRQSVAFWCNPISGHATLYWYQQILGQGPKLLIQFQNNGVVDDSQLPKDRFSAERLKGVDSTLKIQPAKLEDSAVYLCASSYVRGEREQYFGPGTRLTVT.

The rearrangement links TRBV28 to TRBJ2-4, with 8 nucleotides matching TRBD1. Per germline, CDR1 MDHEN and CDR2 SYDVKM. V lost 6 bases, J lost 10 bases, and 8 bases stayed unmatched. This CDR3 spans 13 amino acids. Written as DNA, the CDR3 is TGTGCCAGCAGACAAGGACAGGGAAGAATTCAGTACTTC. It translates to CASRQGQGRIQYF.

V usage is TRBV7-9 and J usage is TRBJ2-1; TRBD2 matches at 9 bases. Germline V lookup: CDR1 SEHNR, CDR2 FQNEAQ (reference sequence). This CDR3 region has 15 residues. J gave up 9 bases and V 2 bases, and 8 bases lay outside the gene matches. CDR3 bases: TGTGCCAGCAGCTTAAATGGACTAGCGCGATCTGAGCAGTTCTTC. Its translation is CASSLNGLARSEQFF.

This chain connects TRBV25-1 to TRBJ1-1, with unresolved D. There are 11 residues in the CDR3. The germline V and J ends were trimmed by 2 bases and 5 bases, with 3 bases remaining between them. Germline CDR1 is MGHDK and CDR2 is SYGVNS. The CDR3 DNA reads TGTGCCAGCAGTGAACTGACTGAAGCTTTCTTT. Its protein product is CASSELTEAFF.

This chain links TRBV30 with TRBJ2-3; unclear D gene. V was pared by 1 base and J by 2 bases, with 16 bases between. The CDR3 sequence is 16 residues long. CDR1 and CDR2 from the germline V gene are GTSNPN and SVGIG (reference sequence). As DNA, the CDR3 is TGTGCCTGGAGTGAAAAACTACAAATCGACACAGATACGCAGTATTTT. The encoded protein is CAWSEKLQIDTDTQYF.

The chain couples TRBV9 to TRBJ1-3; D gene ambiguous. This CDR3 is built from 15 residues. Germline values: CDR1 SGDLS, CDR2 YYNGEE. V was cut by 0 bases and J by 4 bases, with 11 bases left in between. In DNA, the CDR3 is TGTGCCAGCAGCGTAGTACCGGGGAACGGAAACACCATATATTTT. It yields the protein CASSVVPGNGNTIYF.

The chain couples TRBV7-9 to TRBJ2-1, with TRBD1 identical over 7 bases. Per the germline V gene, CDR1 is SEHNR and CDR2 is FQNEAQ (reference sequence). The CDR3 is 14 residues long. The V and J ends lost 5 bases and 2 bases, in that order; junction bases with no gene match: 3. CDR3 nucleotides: TGTGCCAGCAGCACGGGACAGACCTACAATGAGCAGTTCTTC. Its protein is CASSTGQTYNEQFF.

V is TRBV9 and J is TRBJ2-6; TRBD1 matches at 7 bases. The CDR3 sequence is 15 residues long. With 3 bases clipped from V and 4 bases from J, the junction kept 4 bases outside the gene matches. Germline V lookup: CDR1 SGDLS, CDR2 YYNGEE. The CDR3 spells CASSADRAGANVLTF. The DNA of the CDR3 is TGTGCCAGCAGCGCCGACAGGGCCGGGGCCAACGTCCTGACTTTC. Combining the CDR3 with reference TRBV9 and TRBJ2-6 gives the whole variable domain DSGVTQTPKHLITATGQRVTLRCSPRSGDLSVYWYQQSLDQGLQFLIQYYNGEERAKGNILERFSAQQFPDLHSELNLSSLELGDSALYFCASSADRAGANVLTFGAGSRLTVL.

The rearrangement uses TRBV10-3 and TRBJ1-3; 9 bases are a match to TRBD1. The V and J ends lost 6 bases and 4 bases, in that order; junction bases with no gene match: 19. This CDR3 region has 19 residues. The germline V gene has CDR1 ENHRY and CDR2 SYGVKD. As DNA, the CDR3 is TGTGCCATCAGGCGCCTTGAGACCGTGGGACAGGGTGCCGGAAACACCATATATTTT. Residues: CAIRRLETVGQGAGNTIYF.

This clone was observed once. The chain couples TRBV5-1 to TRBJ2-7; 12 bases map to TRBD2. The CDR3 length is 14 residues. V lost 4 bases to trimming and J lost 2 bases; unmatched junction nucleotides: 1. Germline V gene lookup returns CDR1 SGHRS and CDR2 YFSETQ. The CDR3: CASSTSGGPYEQYF. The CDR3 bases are TGCGCCAGCAGCACTAGCGGGGGGCCCTACGAGCAGTACTTC.

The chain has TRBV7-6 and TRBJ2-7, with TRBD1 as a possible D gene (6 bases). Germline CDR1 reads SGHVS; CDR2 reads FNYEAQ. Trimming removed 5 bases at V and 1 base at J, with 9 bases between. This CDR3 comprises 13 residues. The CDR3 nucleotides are TGTGCCAGCAGCCCAGGGGTTTCCTACGAGCAGTACTTC. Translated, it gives CASSPGVSYEQYF.

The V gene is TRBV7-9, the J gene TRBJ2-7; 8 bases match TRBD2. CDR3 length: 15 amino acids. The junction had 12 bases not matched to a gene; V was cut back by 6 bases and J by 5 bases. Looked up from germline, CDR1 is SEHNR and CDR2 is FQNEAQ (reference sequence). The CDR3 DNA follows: TGTGCCAGCAGAAATAGGCGGGAGGAAGGCAACGAGCAGTACTTC. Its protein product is CASRNRREEGNEQYF.

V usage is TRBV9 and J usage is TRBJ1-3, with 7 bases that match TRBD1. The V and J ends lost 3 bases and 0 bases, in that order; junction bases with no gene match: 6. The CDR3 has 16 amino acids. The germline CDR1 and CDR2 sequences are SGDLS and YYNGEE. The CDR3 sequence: CASSATGAVSGNTIYF. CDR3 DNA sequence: TGTGCCAGCAGCGCCACAGGGGCGGTCTCTGGAAACACCATATATTTT.

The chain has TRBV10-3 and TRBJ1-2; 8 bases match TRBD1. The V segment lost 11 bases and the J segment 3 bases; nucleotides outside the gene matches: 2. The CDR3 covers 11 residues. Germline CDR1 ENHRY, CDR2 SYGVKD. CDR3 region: CASGQDYGYTF. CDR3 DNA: TGTGCCTCGGGACAGGACTATGGCTACACCTTC.

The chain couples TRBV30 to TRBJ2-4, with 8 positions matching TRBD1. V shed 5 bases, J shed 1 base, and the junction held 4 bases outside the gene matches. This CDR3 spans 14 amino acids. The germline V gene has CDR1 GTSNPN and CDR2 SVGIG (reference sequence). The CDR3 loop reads CAWDRDRAKNIQYF. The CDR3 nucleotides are TGTGCCTGGGACCGGGACAGGGCCAAAAACATTCAGTACTTC.

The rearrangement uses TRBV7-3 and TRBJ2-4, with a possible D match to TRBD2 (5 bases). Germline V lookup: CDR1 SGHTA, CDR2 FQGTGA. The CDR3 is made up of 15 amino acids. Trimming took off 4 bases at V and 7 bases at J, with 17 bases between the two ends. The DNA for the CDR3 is TGTGCCAGCAGCTCCCCTCGAGGGCAATTGAACATTCAGTACTTC. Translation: CASSSPRGQLNIQYF.

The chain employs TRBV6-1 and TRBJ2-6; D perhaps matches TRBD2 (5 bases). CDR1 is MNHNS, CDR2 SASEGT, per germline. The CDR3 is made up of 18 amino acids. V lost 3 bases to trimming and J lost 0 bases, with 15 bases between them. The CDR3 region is CASSEKSAGHSGANVLTF. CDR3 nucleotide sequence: TGTGCCAGCAGTGAGAAGAGCGCGGGCCACTCTGGGGCCAACGTCCTGACTTTC.

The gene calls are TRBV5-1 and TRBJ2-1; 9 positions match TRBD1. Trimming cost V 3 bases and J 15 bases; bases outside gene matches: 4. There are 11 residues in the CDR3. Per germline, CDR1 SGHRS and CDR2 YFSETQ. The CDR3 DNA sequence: TGCGCCAGCAGCTCCGGGACAGGGCTGTTCTTC. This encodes CASSSGTGLFF.

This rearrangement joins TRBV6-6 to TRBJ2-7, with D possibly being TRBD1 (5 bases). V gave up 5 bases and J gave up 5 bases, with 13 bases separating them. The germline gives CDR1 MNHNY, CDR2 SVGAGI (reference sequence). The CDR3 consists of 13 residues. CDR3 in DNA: TGTGCCAGCAGTCCCGTAGGGGTCAACGAGCAGTACTTC. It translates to CASSPVGVNEQYF.

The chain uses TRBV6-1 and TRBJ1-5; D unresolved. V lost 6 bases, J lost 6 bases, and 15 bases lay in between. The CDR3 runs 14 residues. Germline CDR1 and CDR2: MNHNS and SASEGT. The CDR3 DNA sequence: TGTGCCAGCAGCCCTCGAGAACGGGGTCAGCCCCAGCATTTT. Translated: CASSPRERGQPQHF.

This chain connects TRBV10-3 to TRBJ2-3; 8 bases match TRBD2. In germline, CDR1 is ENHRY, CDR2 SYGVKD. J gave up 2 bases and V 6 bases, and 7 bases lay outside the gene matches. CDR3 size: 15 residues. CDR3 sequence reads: CAISTGGGDTDTQYF. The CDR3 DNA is TGTGCCATCAGCACGGGGGGGGGAGACACAGATACGCAGTATTTT.

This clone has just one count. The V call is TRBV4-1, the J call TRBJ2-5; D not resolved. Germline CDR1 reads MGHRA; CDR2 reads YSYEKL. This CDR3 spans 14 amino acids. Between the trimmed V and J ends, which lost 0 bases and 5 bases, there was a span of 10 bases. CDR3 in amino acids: CASSQDSFRETQYF. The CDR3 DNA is TGCGCCAGCAGCCAAGATTCGTTCCGGGAGACCCAGTACTTC.

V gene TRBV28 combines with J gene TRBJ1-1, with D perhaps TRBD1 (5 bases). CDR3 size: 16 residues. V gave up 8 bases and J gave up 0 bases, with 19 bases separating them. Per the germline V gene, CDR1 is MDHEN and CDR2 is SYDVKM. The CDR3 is CASPGDLTKMNTEAFF. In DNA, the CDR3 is TGTGCCAGCCCGGGGGACCTAACGAAGATGAACACTGAAGCTTTCTTT.

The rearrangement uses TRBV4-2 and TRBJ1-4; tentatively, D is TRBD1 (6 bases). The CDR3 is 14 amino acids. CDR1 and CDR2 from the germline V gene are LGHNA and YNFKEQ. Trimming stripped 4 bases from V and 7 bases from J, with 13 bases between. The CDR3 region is CASSLGAGREKLFF. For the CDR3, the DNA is TGTGCCAGCAGCCTGGGGGCTGGACGTGAAAAACTGTTTTTT.

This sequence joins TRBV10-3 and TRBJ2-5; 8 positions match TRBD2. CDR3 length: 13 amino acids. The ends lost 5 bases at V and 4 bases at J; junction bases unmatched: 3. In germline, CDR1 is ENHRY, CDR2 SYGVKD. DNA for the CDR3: TGTGCCATCAGTCGGACTAGCAGAGAGACCCAGTACTTC. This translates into CAISRTSRETQYF.

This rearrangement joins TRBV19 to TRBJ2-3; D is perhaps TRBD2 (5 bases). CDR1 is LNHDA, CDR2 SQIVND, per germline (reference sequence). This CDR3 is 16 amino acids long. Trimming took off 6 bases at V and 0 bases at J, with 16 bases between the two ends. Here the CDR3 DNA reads TGTGCCAGTAGGACGGGATGGCAGCTAAGCACAGATACGCAGTATTTT. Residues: CASRTGWQLSTDTQYF.